This T cell receptor beta chain was captured by sequencing in a study of T cell repertoires in cytomegalovirus infection. Looking at the study overall: Newly reported HLA-C-restricted and thoroughly characterized HLA-B-restricted CMV epitopes were employed. Based on public TCR beta signatures, there were indications of CMV infection and of a matching HLA type.

At least ten counts were recorded for this clonotype. Antigen unknown. In TCRdb, the reads were re-called with MiXCR into one record per CDR3 protein. The profile shows hundreds of thousands of distinct CDR3 sequences, roughly 28% of them singletons. Trimming at V came to 6 bases and at J to 4 bases, leaving 3 bases not matched to a gene. CDR3 length: 14 amino acids. Whole-study results and caveats: Frequencies of public TCR beta families were cumulated, and this identified carriers of CMV plus the relevant HLA. Within the response measured ex vivo, HLA-C-restricted CMV-specific TCR beta clonotypes were dominant.

Specimen: cultured PBMCs, collected from culture after CMV antigen stimulation. The V and J genes are TRBV12-3 or TRBV12-4 and TRBJ1-4; 9 bases line up with TRBD1. The source is a human donor in good health (CMV status not recorded). Some clones in this sample may be carry-over from other donors' samples. In nucleotides, the CDR3 is TGTGCCAGCAGGCCGGGACAGGGTAATGAAAAACTGTTTTTT. This gives the protein CASRPGQGNEKLFF.